This TCR beta chain was found in a study of CD8+ T cells in alopecia areata. Sequencing relied on a cDNA template that was reverse transcribed from extracted RNA. Clones were sequenced by immunoSEQ multiplex PCR, and TCRdb holds only the in-frame ones, with some missing. The data contain about 180,000 clones, about 63% of them seen just once; the ten biggest clones take up under 2%. The study team obtained lesional scalp punch biopsies and peripheral blood from alopecia areata patients. This clone was counted only a few times. V lost 3 bases and J 3 bases, leaving 6 bases between the germline ends. Germline CDR1 reads SEHNR; CDR2 reads FQNEAQ (reference sequence). The CDR3 is 14 amino acids.

This specimen was CD4+ T cells sorted from blood, taken at week 0. J is TRBJ1-6 and V is TRBV7-9; D is uncertain. The TCR originated in a human donor with alopecia areata. CDR3 sequence: CASSFGDYNSPLHF. As DNA, the CDR3 is TGTGCCAGCAGCTTTGGGGACTATAATTCACCCCTCCACTTT.